The clone carrying this TCR beta chain was recorded once. Its antigen is as yet unknown. The source of the sample is a study of cytotoxic CD8 clonotypes in ibrutinib-treated CLL. Looking at the study overall: Patient counts were ten to eleven relapsed/refractory, 15 treatment-naive and roughly 18 IGHV unmutated. Findings and caveats of the study: Public clonotypes were uncommon and contracted or stayed stable on treatment.

About 2.2 micrograms of genomic DNA, which was extracted from cryopreserved PBMCs, served as the material used for the TCR beta libraries. Between the trimmed V and J ends, which lost 6 bases and 10 bases, there was a span of 22 bases. There are 16 residues in the CDR3. Germline V gives CDR1 SNHLY, CDR2 FYNNEI. Method: immunoSEQ multiplex PCR; TCRdb's copy keeps in-frame clones and lacks some. The table includes nearly 85,000 clones, 70% to 80% detected once. Sequencing was performed on PBMCs, taken after 12 months of ibrutinib treatment. J is TRBJ1-6 and V is TRBV2; D is ambiguous. The receptor comes from a human donor with chronic lymphocytic leukemia. The CDR3 DNA is TGTGCCAGCAGCATGATGGGAGGGCAGGCCGCCTCACCCCTCCACTTT. Translated: CASSMMGGQAASPLHF.